This T cell receptor (beta chain) was profiled in a study of patients and donors after allogeneic stem cell transplantation. CDR1 SGHTA and CDR2 FQGNSA come from the germline V gene. The CDR3 contains 16 residues. V shed 0 bases and J shed 7 bases, with 19 bases lying between them. This clonotype was seen only a few times. TCRdb reprocessed the RT-PCR reads with MiXCR, giving one entry per CDR3 protein. The table records about 410,000 distinct CDR3 sequences, 16% of them present only once. The chain links TRBV7-2 to TRBJ2-7, with D possibly being TRBD1 or TRBD2 (5 bases each). This TCR derives from a human donor who was either an allogeneic HSCT recipient or a stem cell or donor lymphocyte infusion donor (not recorded which). It is not recorded whose cells these are; they may come from a transplant donor. The source material was blood, either unsorted or a sorted T cell fraction (not recorded which). The CDR3 sequence: CASSLASLVGPTEQYF. The CDR3 DNA is TGTGCCAGCAGCTTAGCTTCGCTAGTGGGACCTACGGAGCAGTACTTC.